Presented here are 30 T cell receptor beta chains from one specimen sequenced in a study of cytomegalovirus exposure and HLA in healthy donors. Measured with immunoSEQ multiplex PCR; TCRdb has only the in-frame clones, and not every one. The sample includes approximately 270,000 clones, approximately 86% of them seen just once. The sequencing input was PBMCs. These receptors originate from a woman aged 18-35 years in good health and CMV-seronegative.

This CDR3 reads CASTQGGNTEAFF. DNA of the CDR3: TGCGCCAGCACCCAGGGGGGAAACACTGAAGCTTTCTTT. V gene TRBV5-1 combines with J gene TRBJ1-1; TRBD1 matches 7 bases. There are 13 residues in the CDR3. Trimming took 6 bases from V and 2 from J; bases not matched to a gene: 4. Germline V gene data show CDR1 as SGHRS and CDR2 as YFSETQ. Complete variable domain (other parts from reference TRBV5-1 and TRBJ1-1): KAGVTQTPRYLIKTRGQQVTLSCSPISGHRSVSWYQQTPGQGLQFLFEYFSETQRNKGNFPGRFSGRQFSNSRSEMNVSTLELGDSALYLCASTQGGNTEAFFGQGTRLTVV.

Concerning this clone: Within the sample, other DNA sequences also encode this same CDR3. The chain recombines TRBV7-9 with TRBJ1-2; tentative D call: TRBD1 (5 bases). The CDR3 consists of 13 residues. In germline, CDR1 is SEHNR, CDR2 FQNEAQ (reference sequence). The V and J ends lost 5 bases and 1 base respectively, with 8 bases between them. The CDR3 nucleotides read TGTGCCAGCAGCCGCGACAGTAACTATGGCTACACCTTC. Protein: CASSRDSNYGYTF.

The CDR3 bases are TGCAGCGTTGACGCTGGGACTTCTCAAGAGACCCAGTACTTC. Amino acids: CSVDAGTSQETQYF. This chain connects TRBV29-1 to TRBJ2-5, with D possibly TRBD2 on 6 matching bases. Between the trimmed V and J ends, which lost 3 bases and 2 bases, there was a span of 13 bases. CDR3 length: 14 amino acids. Germline assignment: CDR1 SQVTM and CDR2 ANQGSEA.

The CDR3 region is CASSYNSGIYEQYF. The CDR3 bases are TGTGCCAGCAGCTACAATAGCGGCATTTACGAGCAGTACTTC. The V gene is TRBV5-4, the J gene TRBJ2-7; a possible D gene is TRBD2 (6 bases). V dropped 3 bases and J dropped 4 bases, with 14 bases sitting between them. Germline loops: CDR1 SGHNT, CDR2 YYREEE (reference sequence). This CDR3 spans 14 amino acids.

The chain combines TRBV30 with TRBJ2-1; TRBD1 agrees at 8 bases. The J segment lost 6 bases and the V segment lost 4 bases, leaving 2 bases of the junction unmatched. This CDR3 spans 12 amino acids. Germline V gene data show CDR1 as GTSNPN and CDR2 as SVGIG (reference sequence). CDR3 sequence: CAWTGGGNEQFF. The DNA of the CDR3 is TGTGCCTGGACAGGGGGCGGCAATGAGCAGTTCTTC.

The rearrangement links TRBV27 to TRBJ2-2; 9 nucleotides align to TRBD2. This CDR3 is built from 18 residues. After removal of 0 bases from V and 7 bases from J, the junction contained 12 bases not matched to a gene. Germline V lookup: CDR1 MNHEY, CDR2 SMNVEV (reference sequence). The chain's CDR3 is CASSLSWRGGRFGGELFF. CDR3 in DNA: TGTGCCAGCAGTTTATCCTGGCGGGGGGGGCGGTTCGGCGGGGAGCTGTTTTTT.

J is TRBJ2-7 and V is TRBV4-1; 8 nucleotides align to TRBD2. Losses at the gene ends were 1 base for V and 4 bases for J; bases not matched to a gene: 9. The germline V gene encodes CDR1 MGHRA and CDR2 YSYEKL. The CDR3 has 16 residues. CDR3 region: CASSQAPSSGRYEQYF. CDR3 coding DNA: TGCGCCAGCAGCCAAGCCCCCTCCAGCGGGAGATACGAGCAGTACTTC.

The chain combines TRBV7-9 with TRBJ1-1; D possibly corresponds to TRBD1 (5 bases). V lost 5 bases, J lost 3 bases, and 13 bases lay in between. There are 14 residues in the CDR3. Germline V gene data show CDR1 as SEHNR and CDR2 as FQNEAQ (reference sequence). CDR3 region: CASSPGGLDTEAFF. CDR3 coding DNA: TGTGCCAGCAGCCCGGGGGGACTTGACACTGAAGCTTTCTTT.

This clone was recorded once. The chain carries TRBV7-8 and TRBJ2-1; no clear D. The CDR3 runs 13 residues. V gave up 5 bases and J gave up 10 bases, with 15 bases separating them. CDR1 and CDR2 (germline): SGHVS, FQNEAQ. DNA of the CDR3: TGTGCCAGCAGCATAGGATCTCGGTTGGAGCAGTTCTTC. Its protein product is CASSIGSRLEQFF. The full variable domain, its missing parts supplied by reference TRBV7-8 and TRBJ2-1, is GAGVSQSPRYKVAKRGQDVALRCDPISGHVSLFWYQQALGQGPEFLTYFQNEAQLDKSGLPSDRFFAERPEGSVSTLKIQRTQQEDSAVYLCASSIGSRLEQFFGPGTRLTVL.

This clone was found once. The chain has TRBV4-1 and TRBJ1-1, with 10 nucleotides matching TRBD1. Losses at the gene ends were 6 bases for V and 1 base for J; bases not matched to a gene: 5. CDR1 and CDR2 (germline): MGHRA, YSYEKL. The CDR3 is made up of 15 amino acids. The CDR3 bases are TGCGCCAGCAGGCCCGGACAGGGGGGGAACACTGAAGCTTTCTTT. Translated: CASRPGQGGNTEAFF.

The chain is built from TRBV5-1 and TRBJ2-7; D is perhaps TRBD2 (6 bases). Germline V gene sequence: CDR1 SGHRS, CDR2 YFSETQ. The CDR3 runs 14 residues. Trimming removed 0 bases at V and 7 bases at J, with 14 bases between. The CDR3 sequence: CASSLVPGDGEQYF. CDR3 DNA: TGCGCCAGCAGCTTGGTGCCGGGAGATGGAGAGCAGTACTTC.

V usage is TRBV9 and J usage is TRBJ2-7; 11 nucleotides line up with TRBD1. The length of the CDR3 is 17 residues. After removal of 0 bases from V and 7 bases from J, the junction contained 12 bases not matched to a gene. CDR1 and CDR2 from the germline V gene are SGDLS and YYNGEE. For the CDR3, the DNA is TGTGCCAGCAGCGTAGCCCCTACCGGACAGGGGGCATGGGAGCAGTACTTC. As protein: CASSVAPTGQGAWEQYF.

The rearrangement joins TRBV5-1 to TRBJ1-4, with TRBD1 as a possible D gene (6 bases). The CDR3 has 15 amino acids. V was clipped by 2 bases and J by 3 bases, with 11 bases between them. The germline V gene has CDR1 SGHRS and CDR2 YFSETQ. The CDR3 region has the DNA TGCGCCAGCAGCTTTGGTACAGGGTCTAATGAAAAACTGTTTTTT. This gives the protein CASSFGTGSNEKLFF.

The CDR3 region has the DNA TGTGCCAGCAGACGACAGGGCACAGATACGCAGTATTTT. Translated: CASRRQGTDTQYF. The genes are TRBV27 and TRBJ2-3; maybe TRBD1 (6 bases). Germline assignment: CDR1 MNHEY and CDR2 SMNVEV (reference sequence). Trimming stripped 6 bases from V and 1 base from J, with 8 bases between. This CDR3 is built from 13 residues.

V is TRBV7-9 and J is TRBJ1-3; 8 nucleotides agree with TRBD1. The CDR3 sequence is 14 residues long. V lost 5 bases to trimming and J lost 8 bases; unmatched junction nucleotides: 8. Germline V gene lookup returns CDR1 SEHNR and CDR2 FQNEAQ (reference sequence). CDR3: CASSAGQGQDTIYF. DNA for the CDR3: TGTGCCAGCAGCGCCGGACAGGGTCAGGACACCATATATTTT.

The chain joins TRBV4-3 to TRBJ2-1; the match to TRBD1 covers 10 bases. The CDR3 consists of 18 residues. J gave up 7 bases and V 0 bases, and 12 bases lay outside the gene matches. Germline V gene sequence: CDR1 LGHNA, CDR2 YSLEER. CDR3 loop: CASSQDRRRTGGGNEQFF. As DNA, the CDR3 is TGCGCCAGCAGCCAAGATCGTCGCCGGACAGGGGGTGGAAATGAGCAGTTCTTC.

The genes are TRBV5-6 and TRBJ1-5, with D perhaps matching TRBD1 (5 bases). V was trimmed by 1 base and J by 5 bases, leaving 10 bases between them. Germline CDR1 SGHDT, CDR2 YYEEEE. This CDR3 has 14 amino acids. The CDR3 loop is CASSLRAGDQPQHF. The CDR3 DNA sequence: TGTGCCAGCAGCTTGAGGGCGGGGGATCAGCCCCAGCATTTT.

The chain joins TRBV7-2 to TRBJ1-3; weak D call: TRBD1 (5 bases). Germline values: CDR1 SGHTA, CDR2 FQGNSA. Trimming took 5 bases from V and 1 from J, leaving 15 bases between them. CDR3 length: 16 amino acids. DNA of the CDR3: TGTGCCAGCAGCAGCGACAGAGCATTGTCTGGAAACACCATATATTTT. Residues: CASSSDRALSGNTIYF.

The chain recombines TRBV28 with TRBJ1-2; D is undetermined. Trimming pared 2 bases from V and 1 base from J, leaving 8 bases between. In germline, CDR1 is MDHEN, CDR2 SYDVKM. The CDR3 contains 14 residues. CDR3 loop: CASSLGQHNYGYTF. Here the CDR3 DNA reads TGTGCCAGCAGTTTAGGGCAGCATAACTATGGCTACACCTTC.

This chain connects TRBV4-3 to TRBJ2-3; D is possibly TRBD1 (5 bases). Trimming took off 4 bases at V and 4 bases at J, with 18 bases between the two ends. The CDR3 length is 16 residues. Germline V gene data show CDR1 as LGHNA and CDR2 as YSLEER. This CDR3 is CASSPNSGFSPDTQYF. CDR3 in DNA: TGCGCCAGCAGCCCCAACTCAGGGTTCTCCCCAGATACGCAGTATTTT.

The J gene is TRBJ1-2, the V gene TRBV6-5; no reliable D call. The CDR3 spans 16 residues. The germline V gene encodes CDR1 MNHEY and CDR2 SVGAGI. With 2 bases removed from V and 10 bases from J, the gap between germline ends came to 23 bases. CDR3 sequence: CASSYRSPVIGRDYTF. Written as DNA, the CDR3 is TGTGCCAGCAGTTACAGGAGCCCGGTAATCGGAAGAGACTACACCTTC.

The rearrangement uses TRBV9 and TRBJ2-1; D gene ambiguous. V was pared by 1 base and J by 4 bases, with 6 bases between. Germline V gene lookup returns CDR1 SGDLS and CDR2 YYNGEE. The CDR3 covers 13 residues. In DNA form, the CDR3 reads TGTGCCAGCAGCGTAAGTCGGTACAATGAGCAGTTCTTC. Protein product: CASSVSRYNEQFF.

The CDR3 DNA follows: TGTGCCAGCAGTTTTAGTGATCAGCCCCAGCATTTT. Protein product: CASSFSDQPQHF. The J gene is TRBJ1-5, the V gene TRBV28; D uncertain. The CDR3 runs to 12 residues. Germline V gives CDR1 MDHEN, CDR2 SYDVKM. Trimming took off 3 bases at V and 5 bases at J, with 5 bases between the two ends.

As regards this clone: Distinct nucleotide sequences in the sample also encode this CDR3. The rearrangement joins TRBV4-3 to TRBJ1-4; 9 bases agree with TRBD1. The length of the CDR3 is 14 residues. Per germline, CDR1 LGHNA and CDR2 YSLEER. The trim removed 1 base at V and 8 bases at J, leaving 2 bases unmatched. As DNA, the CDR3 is TGCGCCAGCAGCCAAGGACAGGGGGAGGAAAAACTGTTTTTT. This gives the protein CASSQGQGEEKLFF.

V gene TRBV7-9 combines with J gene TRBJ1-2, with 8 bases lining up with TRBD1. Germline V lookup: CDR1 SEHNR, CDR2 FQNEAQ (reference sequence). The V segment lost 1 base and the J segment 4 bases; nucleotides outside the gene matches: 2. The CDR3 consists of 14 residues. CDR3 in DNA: TGTGCCAGCAGCTTAGTGGGACAGGCCTATGGCTACACCTTC. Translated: CASSLVGQAYGYTF.

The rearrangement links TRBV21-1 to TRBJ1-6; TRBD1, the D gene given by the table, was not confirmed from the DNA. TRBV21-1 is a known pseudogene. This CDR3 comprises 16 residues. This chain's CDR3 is CASSARDRGFLSPLHF. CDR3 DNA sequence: TGTGCCAGCAGCGCCCGGGACAGGGGGTTTTTGTCACCCCTCCACTTT.

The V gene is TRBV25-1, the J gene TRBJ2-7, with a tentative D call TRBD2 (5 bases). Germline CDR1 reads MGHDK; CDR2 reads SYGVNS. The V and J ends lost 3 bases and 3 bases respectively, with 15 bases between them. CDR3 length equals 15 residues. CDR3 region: CASSEPGNIGYEQYF. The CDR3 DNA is TGTGCCAGCAGTGAGCCCGGGAATATCGGCTACGAGCAGTACTTC.

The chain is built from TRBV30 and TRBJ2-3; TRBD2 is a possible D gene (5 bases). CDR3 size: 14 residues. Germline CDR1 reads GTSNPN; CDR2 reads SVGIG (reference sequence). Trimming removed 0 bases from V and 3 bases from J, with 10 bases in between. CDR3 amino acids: CAWSVQLATDTQYF. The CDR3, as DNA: TGTGCCTGGAGTGTACAGCTAGCTACAGATACGCAGTATTTT.

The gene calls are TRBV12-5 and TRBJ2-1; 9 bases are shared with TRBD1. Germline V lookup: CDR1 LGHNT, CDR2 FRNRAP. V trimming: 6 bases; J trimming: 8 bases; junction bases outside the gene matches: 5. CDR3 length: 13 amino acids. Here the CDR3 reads CASGPDRGYEQFF. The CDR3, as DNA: TGTGCTAGTGGCCCAGACAGGGGGTATGAGCAGTTCTTC.

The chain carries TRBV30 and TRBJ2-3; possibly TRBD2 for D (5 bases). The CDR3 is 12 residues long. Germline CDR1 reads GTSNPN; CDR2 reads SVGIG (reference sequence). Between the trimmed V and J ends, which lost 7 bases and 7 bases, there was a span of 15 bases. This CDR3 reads CASGGSINTQYF. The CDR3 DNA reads TGTGCCTCCGGTGGGAGTATTAATACGCAGTATTTT.